The present entry profiles one T cell receptor beta chain with its context. The record originates from a study of blood T cell repertoires in COVID-19. Study summary: Specimens from acute and convalescent COVID-19 originated in the United States, Italy and Spain. T cells, B-cell-depleted T cells, or PBMCs supplied cDNA or gDNA.

Original processing methods: Nucleated cell number was recorded as an estimate derived from reference gene primer amplification. Sequenced by immunoSEQ multiplex PCR; TCRdb stores in-frame clones only, minus some. V and J calls and clone size are copied from that table; D and trimming were computed from the DNA. Among some 64,000 clones listed, about four fifths were seen once. V lost 0 bases, J lost 6 bases, and 16 bases lay in between. Germline CDR1 is MNHEY and CDR2 is SVGAGI. This CDR3 has 16 amino acids. J is TRBJ2-3 and V is TRBV6-5, with D perhaps matching TRBD2 (6 bases). Sequenced material: peripheral blood. The sequence derives from a human donor in a cohort sampled during active COVID-19. CDR3 sequence reads: CASSYSYPDRGDTQYF. CDR3 sequence (DNA): TGTGCCAGCAGTTACTCGTATCCCGACCGGGGGGATACGCAGTATTTT.